This passage covers 28 T cell receptor beta chains from one sample sequenced in a study of cytomegalovirus exposure and HLA in healthy donors. Both 60 Vbeta primers and 13 Jbeta primers went into the PCR. Profiled with immunoSEQ multiplex PCR; TCRdb holds only in-frame clones, not every one. The sample holds fewer than 300,000 clones, 80% seen once. Specimen: PBMCs. These receptors were obtained from a girl aged 2-10 years in good health and CMV-seronegative.

This chain links TRBV5-4 with TRBJ2-7, with 8 bases matching TRBD1. The CDR3 has 15 amino acids. Germline values: CDR1 SGHNT, CDR2 YYREEE (reference sequence). V lost 4 bases to trimming and J lost 6 bases; unmatched junction nucleotides: 12. CDR3 loop: CASSPLSAGGGEQYF. The CDR3 region has the DNA TGTGCCAGCAGCCCGCTCTCAGCAGGGGGCGGCGAGCAGTACTTC.

Concerning this clone: This same CDR3 is encoded by further DNA sequences in the sample. V gene TRBV7-6 combines with J gene TRBJ1-1; D is unclear. V was clipped by 3 bases and J by 1 base, with 6 bases between them. The germline V gene has CDR1 SGHVS and CDR2 FNYEAQ. CDR3 length equals 13 residues. CDR3 sequence reads: CASSLGENTEAFF. The DNA of the CDR3 is TGTGCCAGCAGCTTGGGAGAGAACACTGAAGCTTTCTTT.

In DNA form, the CDR3 reads TGTGCCAGCAGCTTCACCGCCGAGCCGGACCCCAAGCGGGGCTACACCTTC. It encodes CASSFTAEPDPKRGYTF. The rearrangement joins TRBV27 to TRBJ1-2; no reliable D call. Germline assignment: CDR1 MNHEY and CDR2 SMNVEV (reference sequence). This CDR3 comprises 17 residues. V lost 6 bases and J lost 8, with 28 bases in between.

This clone has just a few counts. V is TRBV5-1 and J is TRBJ1-1, with D unclear. Trimming took 1 base from V and 1 from J, leaving 5 bases between them. This CDR3 region has 13 residues. Per germline, CDR1 SGHRS and CDR2 YFSETQ. As DNA, the CDR3 is TGCGCCAGCAGCTTGATCCAGAACACTGAAGCTTTCTTT. Amino acid sequence: CASSLIQNTEAFF.

J is TRBJ1-5 and V is TRBV7-9, with 9 bases fitting TRBD1. Germline V CDR1 and CDR2: SEHNR, FQNEAQ (reference sequence). CDR3 length equals 16 residues. Trimming cost V 5 bases and J 6 bases; bases outside gene matches: 11. This CDR3 reads CASSPGAGQGFQPQHF. CDR3 DNA sequence: TGTGCCAGCAGCCCCGGGGCGGGACAGGGTTTTCAGCCCCAGCATTTT.

This clone has just a few counts. The chain uses TRBV4-1 and TRBJ2-6, with a possible D match to TRBD1 (6 bases). This CDR3 contains 18 residues. Per the germline V gene, CDR1 is MGHRA and CDR2 is YSYEKL. Trimming removed 3 bases at V and 2 bases at J, with 17 bases between. DNA for the CDR3: TGCGCCAGCAGCCATCAACAGGGTCTCCTTGCTGGGGCCAACGTCCTGACTTTC. Its translation: CASSHQQGLLAGANVLTF.

This clone was picked up a small number of times. The V and J genes are TRBV9 and TRBJ1-2, with 8 bases lining up with TRBD1. The CDR3 consists of 14 residues. Trimming took 3 bases from V and 6 from J; bases not matched to a gene: 7. Germline CDR1 reads SGDLS; CDR2 reads YYNGEE. CDR3 sequence reads: CASSATGVLNGYTF. In DNA, the CDR3 is TGTGCCAGCAGCGCGACAGGGGTTCTCAATGGCTACACCTTC.

This clone was seen a single time. J is TRBJ1-3 and V is TRBV13, with TRBD1 as a possible D gene (6 bases). The ends were cut back, 3 bases at V and 0 bases at J, with 9 bases in the middle. CDR1 is PRHDT and CDR2 is FYEKMQ in the germline V gene (reference sequence). CDR3 length: 15 residues. In DNA, the CDR3 is TGTGCCAGCAGCTTCGGACAGAGCTCTGGAAACACCATATATTTT. Translation gives CASSFGQSSGNTIYF.

As regards this clone: The sample holds other DNA sequences that translate to the same CDR3. V usage is TRBV7-2 and J usage is TRBJ2-1, with 9 bases matching TRBD2. With V trimmed by 6 bases and J by 8 bases, 14 bases remained unmatched. This CDR3 is built from 16 residues. The germline V gene has CDR1 SGHTA and CDR2 FQGNSA. The CDR3 loop reads CASSLKGGGAGYEQFF. CDR3 bases: TGTGCCAGCAGTTTAAAGGGCGGGGGGGCCGGGTATGAGCAGTTCTTC.

Comment on this clone: At one of its ends the junction is not consistent with the germline gene, which may arise from a read error. The chain couples TRBV30 to TRBJ2-7, with TRBD1 identical over 7 bases. The germline V gene has CDR1 GTSNPN and CDR2 SVGIG (reference sequence). The CDR3 consists of 11 residues. CDR3 bases: TGCGCGACAGGGAGCTCCTACGAGCAGTACTTC. Translation: CATGSSYEQYF.

The V gene is TRBV27, the J gene TRBJ2-5, with TRBD2 matching 16 bases. CDR1 and CDR2 from the germline V gene are MNHEY and SMNVEV (reference sequence). V was pared by 8 bases and J by 5 bases, with 11 bases of the junction left unmatched. The CDR3 length is 17 residues. The CDR3, as DNA: TGTGCCAGCTACCCCGGGACTAGCGGGAGGGGGGTGGAGACCCAGTACTTC. Protein sequence: CASYPGTSGRGVETQYF.

In its sample, this clone was seen once. The chain couples TRBV27 to TRBJ2-5; 8 bases map to TRBD2. The CDR3 consists of 13 residues. The germline V gene encodes CDR1 MNHEY and CDR2 SMNVEV (reference sequence). Losses at the gene ends were 6 bases for V and 5 bases for J; bases not matched to a gene: 5. The CDR3 sequence: CASRPGGLETQYF. CDR3 coding DNA: TGTGCCAGCAGGCCGGGGGGGCTCGAGACCCAGTACTTC.

The genes are TRBV5-1 and TRBJ2-1; D perhaps matches TRBD2 (7 bases). V was cut by 3 bases and J by 7 bases, with 14 bases left in between. The CDR3 has 14 amino acids. CDR1 is SGHRS, CDR2 YFSETQ, per germline. DNA for the CDR3: TGCGCCAGCAGCTCCCGGGGGGCTCTAAATGAGCAGTTCTTC. Translated: CASSSRGALNEQFF.

This clone was seen a handful of times. J is TRBJ2-7 and V is TRBV27; 9 bases line up with TRBD1. The CDR3 is 15 residues long. V was clipped by 6 bases and J by 2 bases; unmatched bases: 8. CDR1 is MNHEY and CDR2 is SMNVEV in the germline V gene (reference sequence). This chain's CDR3 is CASRSRDRDTYEQYF. CDR3 nucleotide sequence: TGTGCCAGCAGGTCCCGGGACAGGGATACCTACGAGCAGTACTTC.

The chain carries TRBV5-1 and TRBJ2-5; no clear D. The J call may be in error: the DNA end matches TRBJ2-7 better. The CDR3 is made up of 12 amino acids. Germline values: CDR1 SGHRS, CDR2 YFSETQ. CDR3 residues: CASSLGYYEQYF. In nucleotides, the CDR3 is TGCGCCAGCAGCTTGGGGTACTACGAGCAGTACTTC.

This chain joins TRBV18 and TRBJ2-1, with unresolved D. Trimming left V 5 bases short and J 5 bases short, with 7 bases between. CDR3 length: 12 residues. Germline V lookup: CDR1 KGHSH, CDR2 LQKENI. In nucleotides, the CDR3 is TGTGCCAGCTCATTGGCCAACAATGAGCAGTTCTTC. This sequence encodes CASSLANNEQFF. Variable domain in full (rest from reference TRBV18 and TRBJ2-1): NAGVMQNPRHLVRRRGQEARLRCSPMKGHSHVYWYRQLPEEGLKFMVYLQKENIIDESGMPKERFSAEFPKEGPSILRIQQVVRGDSAAYFCASSLANNEQFFGPGTRLTVL.

This chain links TRBV7-8 with TRBJ2-7; 10 nucleotides line up with TRBD2. The CDR3 runs to 15 residues. CDR1 is SGHVS, CDR2 FQNEAQ, per germline. V shed 5 bases and J 7 bases; nucleotides not matched to a gene: 11. The chain's CDR3 is CASSALAGALGEQYF. In DNA form, the CDR3 reads TGTGCCAGCAGCGCCCTAGCGGGAGCTTTGGGAGAGCAGTACTTC.

This chain joins TRBV27 and TRBJ2-7; the match to TRBD2 covers 9 bases. CDR3 length: 14 amino acids. Germline CDR1 and CDR2: MNHEY and SMNVEV (reference sequence). Unmatched junction bases numbered 6, after V lost 6 bases and J lost 3 bases. The CDR3 here is CASRGLARFYEQYF. The CDR3 coding sequence is TGTGCCAGCAGAGGACTAGCGCGGTTCTACGAGCAGTACTTC.

The chain employs TRBV2 and TRBJ2-5; 11 bases match TRBD2. The last part of the DNA fits TRBJ2-7 better; the J call may be wrong. Germline CDR1 is SNHLY and CDR2 is FYNNEI. This CDR3 has 17 residues. CDR3 DNA: TGTGCCAGCAGTGAAACTAGCGGGAGCGCCTACTCCTACGAGCAGTACTTC. As protein: CASSETSGSAYSYEQYF.

The V gene is TRBV27, the J gene TRBJ2-1, with TRBD2 identical over 8 bases. This CDR3 region has 15 residues. V was pared by 2 bases and J by 7 bases, with 7 bases of the junction left unmatched. The germline gives CDR1 MNHEY, CDR2 SMNVEV (reference sequence). The CDR3 DNA reads TGTGCCAGCAGTTTAGACGGGAGGGCGCGAAATGAGCAGTTCTTC. It translates to CASSLDGRARNEQFF.

V and J are TRBV6-6 and TRBJ2-6, with D possibly matching TRBD1 (6 bases). V shed 7 bases and J shed 0 bases, with 10 bases lying between them. Germline V gene sequence: CDR1 MNHNY, CDR2 SVGAGI (reference sequence). The CDR3 runs to 15 residues. Here the CDR3 DNA reads TGTGCCAGCACCCCCAGGGGCTCTGGGGCCAACGTCCTGACTTTC. The encoded protein is CASTPRGSGANVLTF.

The chain is built from TRBV28 and TRBJ1-2, with TRBD1 identical over 7 bases. This CDR3 has 16 residues. The V and J ends lost 5 bases and 1 base, in that order; junction bases with no gene match: 10. CDR1 is MDHEN, CDR2 SYDVKM, per germline. The CDR3 sequence is CASSQRQGIRNYGYTF. For the CDR3, the DNA is TGTGCCAGCAGTCAAAGACAGGGTATACGTAACTATGGCTACACCTTC.

This clone was counted once. The J gene is TRBJ2-3, the V gene TRBV5-4, with 12 bases lining up with TRBD2. Per the germline V gene, CDR1 is SGHNT and CDR2 is YYREEE (reference sequence). Unmatched junction bases numbered 7, after V lost 3 bases and J lost 2 bases. The CDR3 has 17 residues. In DNA, the CDR3 is TGTGCCAGCAGCTCCTTACTAGCGGGGGGCATCACAGATACGCAGTATTTT. As protein: CASSSLLAGGITDTQYF.

The V gene is TRBV7-9, the J gene TRBJ1-2; TRBD1 is a possible D gene (6 bases). V gave up 5 bases and J gave up 3 bases, with 16 bases separating them. Germline-derived CDR1 and CDR2 are SEHNR and FQNEAQ (reference sequence). The CDR3 loop spans 15 amino acids. The CDR3 DNA is TGTGCCAGCAGCGCGGACCGGGACACCCACTATGGCTACACCTTC. This codes for CASSADRDTHYGYTF.

A few counts support this clone. The J gene is TRBJ1-1, the V gene TRBV7-9, with 10 bases lining up with TRBD1. Germline CDR1 SEHNR, CDR2 FQNEAQ (reference sequence). The CDR3 has 16 amino acids. The V and J ends lost 3 bases and 3 bases, in that order; junction bases with no gene match: 7. DNA of the CDR3: TGTGCCAGCAGCTTCCGGGACAGGGGAGCGGACACTGAAGCTTTCTTT. Translated: CASSFRDRGADTEAFF.

The chain uses TRBV29-1 and TRBJ1-1; no clear D. The CDR3 spans 12 residues. Trimming cost V 6 bases and J 0 bases, with 8 bases left between them. Per germline, CDR1 SQVTM and CDR2 ANQGSEA. The CDR3 coding sequence is TGCAGCGTATCCCCTATGAACACTGAAGCTTTCTTT. This encodes CSVSPMNTEAFF.

The gene calls are TRBV6-1 and TRBJ2-1; tentative D call: TRBD1 (6 bases). The germline V gene encodes CDR1 MNHNS and CDR2 SASEGT. The ends were cut back, 4 bases at V and 0 bases at J, with 13 bases in the middle. This CDR3 spans 16 amino acids. The CDR3 region is CASSGQATSSYNEQFF. CDR3 DNA: TGTGCCAGCAGTGGACAGGCTACCAGCTCCTACAATGAGCAGTTCTTC.

This clone was seen only a few times. The rearrangement links TRBV19 to TRBJ2-2; D is perhaps TRBD1 (6 bases). This CDR3 is 15 amino acids long. Trimming pared 7 bases from V and 1 base from J, leaving 13 bases between. CDR1 and CDR2 from the germline V gene are LNHDA and SQIVND (reference sequence). The CDR3 loop is CASKPRTVNTGELFF. CDR3 nucleotide sequence: TGTGCCAGTAAGCCCAGGACAGTGAACACCGGGGAGCTGTTTTTT. The variable domain in full, with the rest retrieved from reference TRBV19 and TRBJ2-2, is DGGITQSPKYLFRKEGQNVTLSCEQNLNHDAMYWYRQDPGQGLRLIYYSQIVNDFQKGDIAEGYSVSREKKESFPLTVTSAQKNPTAFYLCASKPRTVNTGELFFGEGSRLTVL.